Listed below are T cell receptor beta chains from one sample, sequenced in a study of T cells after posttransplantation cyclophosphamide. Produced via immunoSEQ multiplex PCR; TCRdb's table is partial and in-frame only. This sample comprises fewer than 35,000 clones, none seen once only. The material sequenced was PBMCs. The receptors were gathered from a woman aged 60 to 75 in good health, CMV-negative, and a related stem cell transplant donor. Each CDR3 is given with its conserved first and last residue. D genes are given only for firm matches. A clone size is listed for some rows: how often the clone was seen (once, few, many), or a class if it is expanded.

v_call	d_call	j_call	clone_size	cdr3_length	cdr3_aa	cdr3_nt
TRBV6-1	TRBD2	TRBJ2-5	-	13	CASSRLAGGGQYF	TGTGCCAGCAGTAGACTAGCGGGGGGGGGCCAGTACTTC
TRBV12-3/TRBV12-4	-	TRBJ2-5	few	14	CASSLAGGEETQYF	TGTGCCAGCAGTTTAGCAGGGGGGGAAGAGACCCAGTACTTC
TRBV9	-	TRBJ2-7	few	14	CASSVGYPSYEQYF	TGTGCCAGCAGCGTGGGCTACCCTTCCTACGAGCAGTACTTC
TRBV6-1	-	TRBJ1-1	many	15	CASSLFGGSRTEAFF	TGTGCCAGCAGTTTATTCGGGGGGTCGAGAACTGAAGCTTTCTTT
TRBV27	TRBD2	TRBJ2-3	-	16	CASRKNSGGITDTQYF	TGTGCCAGCAGAAAGAATAGCGGGGGGATCACAGATACGCAGTATTTT
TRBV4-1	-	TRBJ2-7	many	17	CASSPNSRGSASYEQYF	TGCGCCAGCAGCCCAAACTCGAGGGGGAGCGCGTCCTACGAGCAGTACTTC
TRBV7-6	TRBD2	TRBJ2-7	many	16	CASSSAAGATSYEQYF	TGTGCCAGCAGCTCCGCAGCGGGGGCGACATCCTACGAGCAGTACTTC
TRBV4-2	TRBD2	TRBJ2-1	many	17	CASSQARASGAYNEQFF	TGTGCCAGCAGCCAAGCCCGTGCTAGCGGGGCCTACAATGAGCAGTTCTTC
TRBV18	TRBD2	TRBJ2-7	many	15	CASSQSGRASYEQYF	TGTGCCAGCTCACAAAGCGGGAGGGCCTCGTACGAGCAGTACTTC
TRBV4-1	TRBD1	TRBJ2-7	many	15	CASSHLQDRGNEQYF	TGCGCCAGCAGCCACCTCCAGGACAGGGGTAACGAGCAGTACTTC
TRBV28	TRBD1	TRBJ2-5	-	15	CASRGGQGIVETQYF	TGTGCCAGCAGGGGAGGACAGGGGATTGTAGAGACCCAGTACTTC
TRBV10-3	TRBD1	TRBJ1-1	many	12	CAISGGQAAAFF	TGTGCCATCAGTGGGGGACAGGCGGCGGCTTTCTTT
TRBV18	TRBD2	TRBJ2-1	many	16	CASSPPSSGGANEQFF	TGTGCCAGCTCACCACCGTCCAGCGGGGGGGCAAATGAGCAGTTCTTC
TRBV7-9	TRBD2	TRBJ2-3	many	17	CASSRLAGWRSTDTQYF	TGTGCCAGCTCCAGGCTAGCGGGGTGGCGGAGCACAGATACGCAGTATTTT
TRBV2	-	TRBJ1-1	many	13	CASSDKVRGSAFF	TGTGCCAGCAGTGACAAGGTTCGGGGTTCAGCTTTCTTT
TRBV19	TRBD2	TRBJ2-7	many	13	CASSISSGTEQYF	TGTGCCAGTAGTATTTCTAGCGGCACCGAGCAGTACTTC
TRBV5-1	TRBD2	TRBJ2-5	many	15	CASSLGLAVQETQYF	TGCGCCAGCAGCTTGGGACTAGCGGTACAAGAGACCCAGTACTTC
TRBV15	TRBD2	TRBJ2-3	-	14	CATRRTSVLDTQYF	TGTGCCACCAGAAGGACTAGCGTATTAGATACGCAGTATTTT
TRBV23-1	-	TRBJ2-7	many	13	CASSPAGDYEQYF	TGCGCCAGCAGTCCTGCAGGAGACTACGAGCAGTACTTC
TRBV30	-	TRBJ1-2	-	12	CATLGGNYGYTF	TGTGCGACCCTCGGGGGGAACTATGGCTACACCTTC
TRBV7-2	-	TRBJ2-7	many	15	CASSPNGGVPYEQYF	TGTGCCAGCAGCCCCAACGGGGGAGTACCGTACGAGCAGTACTTC
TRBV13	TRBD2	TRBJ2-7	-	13	CASSAVGTNEQYF	TGTGCCAGCAGCGCCGTCGGGACTAACGAGCAGTACTTC
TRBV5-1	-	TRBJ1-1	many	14	CASSLGATGTEAFF	TGCGCCAGCAGCTTGGGAGCGACGGGCACTGAAGCTTTCTTT
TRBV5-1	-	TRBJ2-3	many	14	CASSSFTEGDTQYF	TGCGCCAGCAGCTCATTTACGGAGGGCGATACGCAGTATTTT
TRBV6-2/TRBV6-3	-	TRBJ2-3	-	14	CASSYGTRADTQYF	TGTGCCAGCAGTTACGGGACAAGGGCGGATACGCAGTATTTT
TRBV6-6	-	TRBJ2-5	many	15	CASSSLDWILGTQYF	TGTGCCAGCAGCTCCCTGGACTGGATCCTGGGGACCCAGTACTTC
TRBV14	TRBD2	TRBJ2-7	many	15	CASSLSGGSSYEQYF	TGTGCCAGCAGCCTAAGCGGGGGGAGCTCCTACGAGCAGTACTTC
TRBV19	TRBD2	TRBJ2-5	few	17	CASSARPGTTYKETQYF	TGTGCCAGTAGTGCCCGGCCCGGGACTACTTATAAAGAGACCCAGTACTTC
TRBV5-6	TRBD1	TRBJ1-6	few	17	CASSLRITGTANSPLHF	TGTGCCAGCAGCTTGCGGATTACCGGGACAGCGAATTCACCCCTCCACTTT
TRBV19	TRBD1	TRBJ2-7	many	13	CASSARQGYEQYF	TGTGCCAGTAGTGCTCGACAGGGCTACGAGCAGTACTTC
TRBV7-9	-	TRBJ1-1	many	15	CASSRSVGGAREAFF	TGTGCCAGCAGCCGGTCAGTCGGGGGAGCACGTGAAGCTTTCTTT
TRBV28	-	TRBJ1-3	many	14	CASHGSGSGNTIYF	TGTGCCAGCCATGGGTCGGGCTCTGGAAACACCATATATTTT
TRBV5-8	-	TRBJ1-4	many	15	CASSLAGSTNEKLFF	TGTGCCAGCAGCTTGGCGGGGTCTACTAATGAAAAACTGTTTTTT
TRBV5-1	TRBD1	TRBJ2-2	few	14	CASSFQGDTGELFF	TGCGCCAGCAGCTTCCAGGGGGACACCGGGGAGCTGTTTTTT
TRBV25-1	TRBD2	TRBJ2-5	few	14	CASSDLAAEETQYF	TGTGCCAGCAGTGACCTAGCGGCGGAAGAGACCCAGTACTTC
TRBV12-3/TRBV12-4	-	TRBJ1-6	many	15	CASSPRGHLNSPLHF	TGTGCCAGCAGTCCCCGAGGGCACTTGAATTCACCCCTCCACTTT
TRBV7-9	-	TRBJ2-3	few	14	CASSLGQGPDTQYF	TGTGCCAGCAGCTTAGGGCAGGGTCCTGATACGCAGTATTTT
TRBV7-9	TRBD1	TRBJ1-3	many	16	CASSPRWWTGQNTIYF	TGTGCCAGCAGCCCGCGATGGTGGACAGGCCAAAACACCATATATTTT
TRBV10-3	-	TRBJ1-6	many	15	CAISESVQGNSPLHF	TGTGCCATCAGTGAGTCGGTACAGGGTAACTCACCCCTCCACTTT
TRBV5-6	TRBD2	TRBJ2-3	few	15	CASSLGGRKTDTQYF	TGTGCCAGCAGCTTGGGCGGGAGGAAAACAGATACGCAGTATTTT
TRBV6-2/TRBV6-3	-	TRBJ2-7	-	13	CASTPAGRNEQYF	TGTGCCAGCACCCCGGCGGGGCGGAACGAGCAGTACTTC
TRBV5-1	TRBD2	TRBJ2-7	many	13	CASSSGLVHEQYF	TGCGCCAGCAGCTCGGGACTAGTACACGAGCAGTACTTC
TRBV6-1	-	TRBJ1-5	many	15	CASSWQGSHNQPQHF	TGTGCCAGCAGTTGGCAGGGTAGCCACAATCAGCCCCAGCATTTT
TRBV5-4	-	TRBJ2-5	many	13	CASSLNRKETQYF	TGTGCCAGCAGCTTGAACAGGAAAGAGACCCAGTACTTC
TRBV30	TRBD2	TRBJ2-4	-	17	CAVNLAGGPRAKNIQYF	TGTGCCGTAAACCTAGCGGGAGGGCCCCGAGCCAAAAACATTCAGTACTTC
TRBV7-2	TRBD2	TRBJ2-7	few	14	CASSWASGPYEQYF	TGTGCCAGCAGCTGGGCTAGCGGGCCCTACGAGCAGTACTTC
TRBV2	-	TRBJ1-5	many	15	CASSGGTYSNQPQHF	TGTGCCAGCAGTGGAGGGACATATAGCAATCAGCCCCAGCATTTT
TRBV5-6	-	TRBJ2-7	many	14	CASSLDAGSYEQYF	TGTGCCAGCAGCTTGGACGCAGGGAGCTACGAGCAGTACTTC